The 20 T cell receptor beta chains given below trace back to one sample, sequenced in a study of blood T cells in healthy people across ages. A second PCR, run for roughly 7 to 12 cycles, used a sample-barcoded 5' primer plus a J-beta primer mix. TCRdb reanalysed the 5' RACE reads using MiXCR and keeps one entry per CDR3 protein. Of about 540,000 distinct CDR3 sequences in the sample, around 24% were seen once. These data were also reused for a study on T cells of mothers and their children.

The specimen sequenced was blood. The receptors derive from a boy aged 5-17 years in good health.

This sequence joins TRBV3-1 and TRBJ2-4; D not resolved. V shed 0 bases and J shed 0 bases, with 6 bases lying between them. Germline V lookup: CDR1 LGHDT, CDR2 YNNKEL (reference sequence). The CDR3 is 15 amino acids. The CDR3 spells CASSQERIAKNIQYF. DNA for the CDR3: TGTGCCAGCAGCCAAGAGCGAATAGCCAAAAACATTCAGTACTTC.

V gene TRBV11-2 combines with J gene TRBJ2-1; 8 bases align to TRBD1. Germline lookup yields CDR1 SGHAT and CDR2 FQNNGV. This CDR3 comprises 12 residues. V dropped 5 bases and J dropped 9; count of bases not matched to a gene: 3. The CDR3 DNA is TGTGCCAGCAGCCCAACAGGGGGTGAGCAGTTCTTC. Translating it yields CASSPTGGEQFF.

This rearrangement joins TRBV7-9 to TRBJ1-4; 12 bases agree with TRBD1. Looked up from germline, CDR1 is SEHNR and CDR2 is FQNEAQ (reference sequence). Losses at the gene ends were 5 bases for V and 6 bases for J; bases not matched to a gene: 16. The CDR3 is 19 residues long. Here the CDR3 reads CASSPTRGTGGPSDEKLFF. Written as DNA, the CDR3 is TGTGCCAGCAGCCCAACACGTGGGACAGGGGGCCCCTCCGATGAAAAACTGTTTTTT.

This clonotype was counted at least ten times. The genes are TRBV7-8 and TRBJ1-3; D remains ambiguous. CDR3 length: 15 amino acids. V lost 5 bases and J 0 bases, leaving 11 bases between the germline ends. In germline, CDR1 is SGHVS, CDR2 FQNEAQ. The CDR3 DNA reads TGTGCCAGCAGCCTAGGACGGGGCTCTGGAAACACCATATATTTT. This codes for CASSLGRGSGNTIYF.

This clonotype came up once. One junction end disagrees with the germline gene, perhaps due to a read error. The J gene is TRBJ2-5, the V gene TRBV5-1; possible D gene TRBD2, 5 bases. CDR3 length equals 17 residues. Germline assignment: CDR1 SGHRS and CDR2 YFSETQ. The CDR3 loop reads CASSPLGRRLLQETQCF. CDR3 nucleotides: TGCGCCAGCAGCCCCCTGGGGAGACGTCTTCTTCAAGAGACCCAGTGCTTC.

This clonotype occurred a few times. The chain couples TRBV6-5 to TRBJ1-2; D is ambiguous. V was shortened by 2 bases and J by 8 bases, with 12 bases between the two germline ends. The CDR3 is made up of 13 amino acids. Germline loops: CDR1 MNHEY, CDR2 SVGAGI. DNA of the CDR3: TGTGCCAGCAGTTACAATGTATATGGAGGCTACACCTTC. This translates into CASSYNVYGGYTF.

This clonotype was picked up a small number of times. V is TRBV6-2 or TRBV6-3 and J is TRBJ2-5; TRBD2 might be the D (6 bases). The J call may not be correct, given that the DNA end is closer to TRBJ2-7. Germline assignment: CDR1 MNHEY and CDR2 SVGEGT. The CDR3 spans 16 residues. The CDR3 is CASSPRGSGSLYEQYF. In DNA form, the CDR3 reads TGTGCCAGCAGTCCCCGGGGTAGCGGTTCTCTCTACGAGCAGTACTTC.

As regards this clonotype: One base away lies a much larger clone, so this may be a sequencing read error. The CDR3 coding sequence is TGCAGTGCGCCGATTAGCGGGGTTGAGGAGCAGTTCTTC. Protein sequence: CSAPISGVEEQFF. V is TRBV20-1 and J is TRBJ2-7; TRBD2 matches at 8 bases. Near its end, the DNA agrees better with TRBJ2-1, so the J call may be wrong. The CDR3 loop spans 13 amino acids. Germline V gives CDR1 DFQATT, CDR2 SNEGSKA (reference sequence).

This chain connects TRBV7-9 to TRBJ2-3; TRBD1 is a possible D gene (5 bases). The germline V gene has CDR1 SEHNR and CDR2 FQNEAQ (reference sequence). The CDR3 is made up of 15 amino acids. Trimming cost V 5 bases and J 0 bases, with 12 bases left between them. The CDR3 region is CASSVGRASTDTQYF. The CDR3 DNA sequence: TGTGCCAGCAGCGTGGGCAGGGCGAGCACAGATACGCAGTATTTT.

There are a few counts of this clonotype. The chain recombines TRBV19 with TRBJ2-5, with TRBD2 matching 7 bases. The CDR3 loop spans 15 amino acids. Unmatched junction bases numbered 17, after V lost 4 bases and J lost 12 bases. The germline gives CDR1 LNHDA, CDR2 SQIVND (reference sequence). The CDR3 DNA is TGTGCCAGTAGTAGGGACGGAGGAGCGGGAAGGTTCGAGTACTTC. It is translated as CASSRDGGAGRFEYF.

This clonotype was found a few times. The chain joins TRBV21-1 to TRBJ2-7; TRBD1, the table's D call, was not compared with the DNA. TRBV21-1 is noted as a pseudogene. The CDR3 runs to 16 residues. The CDR3 spells CASSKGTSSSSYEQYF. For the CDR3, the DNA is TGTGCCAGCAGCAAAGGGACATCATCATCGTCCTACGAGCAGTACTTC.

This clonotype appeared once. This chain connects TRBV7-9 to TRBJ2-3; a possible D gene is TRBD2 (6 bases). CDR1 is SEHNR and CDR2 is FQNEAQ in the germline V gene (reference sequence). Trimming removed 5 bases at V and 6 bases at J, with 21 bases between. This CDR3 has 16 amino acids. Written as DNA, the CDR3 is TGTGCCAGCAGCCCCCAGGAGGGGAAAGCACAGGATACGCAGTATTTT. It encodes CASSPQEGKAQDTQYF.

In this sample, this clonotype turned up many times. This chain uses TRBV18 with TRBJ2-5; D is ambiguous. The CDR3 length is 13 residues. Germline V gene data show CDR1 as KGHSH and CDR2 as LQKENI. V was shortened by 2 bases and J by 5 bases, with 9 bases between the two germline ends. The CDR3 is CASSPYSRETQYF. DNA of the CDR3: TGTGCCAGCTCACCATATTCCCGGGAGACCCAGTACTTC.

This clonotype was detected only a few times. The rearrangement joins TRBV28 to TRBJ2-7; possibly TRBD2 for D (6 bases). Trimming cost V 6 bases and J 2 bases, with 17 bases left between them. CDR1 and CDR2 from the germline V gene are MDHEN and SYDVKM. This CDR3 region has 15 residues. The CDR3 coding sequence is TGTGCCAGCAGCACCCTCGGGACTCTTCCCTACGAGCAGTACTTC. As protein: CASSTLGTLPYEQYF. Using reference TRBV28 and TRBJ2-7 for the parts outside the CDR3, the full variable domain is DVKVTQSSRYLVKRTGEKVFLECVQDMDHENMFWYRQDPGLGLRLIYFSYDVKMKEKGDIPEGYSVSREKKERFSLILESASTNQTSMYLCASSTLGTLPYEQYFGPGTRLTVT.

This clonotype has only a few counts. The chain uses TRBV12-3 or TRBV12-4 and TRBJ2-5; D gene unclear. Deletions cut 2 bases from V and 4 bases from J, with 14 bases between. The CDR3 sequence is 15 residues long. The CDR3 is CASSLRRPEAETQYF. CDR3 bases: TGTGCCAGCAGTTTAAGACGCCCCGAGGCAGAGACCCAGTACTTC.

The table lists this clonotype with a few counts. V is TRBV27 and J is TRBJ1-1; D is perhaps TRBD1 (5 bases). This CDR3 contains 15 residues. Trimming took 1 base from V and 1 from J, leaving 10 bases between them. CDR1 is MNHEY and CDR2 is SMNVEV in the germline V gene (reference sequence). CDR3 protein: CASSLYGGSNTEAFF. The CDR3 DNA follows: TGTGCCAGCAGTTTATATGGGGGGTCGAACACTGAAGCTTTCTTT.

The rearrangement links TRBV20-1 to TRBJ1-1; D perhaps matches TRBD1 (6 bases). Trimming took off 2 bases at V and 0 bases at J, with 10 bases between the two ends. The CDR3 loop spans 14 amino acids. Germline values: CDR1 DFQATT, CDR2 SNEGSKA (reference sequence). The CDR3 protein is CSARPGQMNTEAFF. In DNA, the CDR3 is TGCAGTGCTAGACCGGGACAAATGAACACTGAAGCTTTCTTT.

The V call is TRBV12-3 or TRBV12-4, the J call TRBJ1-5, with a possible D match to TRBD1 (5 bases). This CDR3 has 17 amino acids. Deletions cut 6 bases from V and 1 base from J, with 19 bases between. The chain's CDR3 is CASSPPGLPGSNQPQHF. The CDR3 DNA sequence: TGTGCCAGCAGCCCTCCGGGACTCCCAGGAAGCAATCAGCCCCAGCATTTT.

This chain joins TRBV5-1 and TRBJ2-1, with D possibly being TRBD1 (6 bases). The J call may be wrong; the DNA end is better matched by TRBJ2-7. This CDR3 is 12 amino acids long. CDR1 SGHRS and CDR2 YFSETQ come from the germline V gene. In DNA form, the CDR3 reads TGCGCCAGCAGCAAGACAGGAGGCGAGCAGTACTTC. Residues: CASSKTGGEQYF.

Worth noting for this clonotype: The junction and the germline gene differ at one end; a read error may be behind it. This rearrangement joins TRBV4-3 to TRBJ2-2, with no clear D. The CDR3 sequence is 14 residues long. Germline V gene sequence: CDR1 LGHNA, CDR2 YSLEER. CDR3 in DNA: TGCGCCAGCAGCGAAGACCGGAACACCGGGGAGCTGTTTTTT. Its protein product is CASSEDRNTGELFF.